This T cell receptor (beta chain) appears in the sequencing data of a study of tumor-infiltrating lymphocytes in primary liver carcinoma. Study background: Yields of productive TCRbeta reads ranged from roughly 3.65 to 7.5 million per sample and were similar across tissue types. Study conclusions and caveats: Pairs of tumor regions overlapped more than tumor-adjacent and tumor-blood pairs did.

The length of the CDR3 is 12 residues. Germline CDR1 MNHNY, CDR2 SVGAGI (reference sequence). Constant-region priming of roughly 500 ng total RNA yielded TCR beta cDNA. Construction of TCR beta libraries relied on three successive nested multiplex PCR rounds employing slightly modified ARM-PCR. Running roughly 10 cycles apiece, the first two PCR rounds relied on TRBV1-TRBV30 forward primers together with a C-beta reverse primer. TCRdb re-analysed the multiplex PCR reads in MiXCR, keeping a single row per CDR3 protein. The sample includes about 35,000 distinct CDR3 sequences, under 75% seen only once; the top ten take about 16%. Unsorted bulk tissue of about 19-31 mg yielded co-extracted RNA and DNA. Enrolled patients were chronically infected with HBV and treatment-naive. This clonotype was detected a few times. What it recognizes is unknown.

Source material: liver tumor tissue from sampling region 4. Noted subset: tumor region T4, right-lateral pole. This sequence was found in a man aged 40-49 years with primary liver carcinoma and hepatitis B virus infection. The rearrangement links TRBV6-6 to TRBJ2-7; no clear D gene. The CDR3, as DNA: TGTACCAACAGTCGTACCCTAGGCGAGCAGTACTTC. It translates to CTNSRTLGEQYF.